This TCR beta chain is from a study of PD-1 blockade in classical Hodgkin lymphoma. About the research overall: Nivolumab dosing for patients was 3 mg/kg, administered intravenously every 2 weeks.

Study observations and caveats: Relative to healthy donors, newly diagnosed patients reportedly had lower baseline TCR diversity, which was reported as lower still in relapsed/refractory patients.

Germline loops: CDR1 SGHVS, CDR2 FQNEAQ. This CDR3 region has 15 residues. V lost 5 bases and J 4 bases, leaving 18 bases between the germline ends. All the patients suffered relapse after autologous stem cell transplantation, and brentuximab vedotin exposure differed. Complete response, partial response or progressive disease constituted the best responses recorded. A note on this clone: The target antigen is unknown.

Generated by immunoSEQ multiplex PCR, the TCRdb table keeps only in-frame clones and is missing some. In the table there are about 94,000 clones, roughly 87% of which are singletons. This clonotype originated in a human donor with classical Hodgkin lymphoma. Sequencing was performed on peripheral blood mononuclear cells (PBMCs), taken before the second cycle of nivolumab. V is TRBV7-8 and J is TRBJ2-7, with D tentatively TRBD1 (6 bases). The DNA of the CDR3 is TGTGCCAGCAGCCCCGGGACACCGGGTTGGTACGAGCAGTACTTC. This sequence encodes CASSPGTPGWYEQYF.